This record covers a single TCR beta chain. Its antigen is currently unknown. One entry per CDR3 protein results from TCRdb running MiXCR on the RACE reads. The sample lists fewer than 80,000 distinct CDR3 sequences, approximately 10% occurring once. There are 13 residues in the CDR3. CDR1 is SQVTM, CDR2 ANQGSEA, per germline. V was shortened by 4 bases and J by 3 bases, with 13 bases between the two germline ends. The sample comes from a study of human T cells and chemical hapten exposure. Study overall: Sensitization involved placing 2% DPC onto a 2 cm by 2 cm region of upper inner arm skin. DPC at 0.01% went onto the upper back in patch tests, read at 6 days.

Findings of the study overall: Expanded TCRs created a significantly greater count of big CDR3 similarity clusters than controls did. More PT1 expanded TCRs went with higher patch test scores.

Described time point: patch test 2, 6 weeks after DPC sensitization. This sample's treatment: therapeutic diphenylcyclopropenone sensitization with weekly scalp DPC. This sequence originates from a woman in her 50s with alopecia areata. Some clones in this sample may be carry-over from other donors' samples. The specimen comprised whole blood, sampled in connection with sensitization to the hapten diphenylcyclopropenone (DPC). This sequence joins TRBV29-1 and TRBJ2-7, with D hard to call. The CDR3 nucleotides read TGCAGCGTTGGATCCCTCAACGTCTACGAGCAGTACTTC. Its translation: CSVGSLNVYEQYF.